The 24 T cell receptor beta chains listed next were all sequenced from one sample in a study of Tregs in tolerant kidney transplant recipients. Sequencing used immunoSEQ multiplex PCR; TCRdb keeps in-frame clones, though not all of them. The sample holds tens of thousands of clones, about nine tenths seen once. Mixed chimerism was transient after nonmyeloablative marrow transplants from related graft donors. Sequenced here: CD8+ T cells from blood (PBMCs), sampled 24 months after the transplant. The origin of the receptors is a human patient who received a combined kidney and bone marrow transplant. The graft donor may have given rise to some T cells.

The chain recombines TRBV5-3 with TRBJ2-1, with 10 positions matching TRBD1. Being an ORF, TRBV5-3 has a function that is uncertain. There are 15 residues in the CDR3. Germline trimming cut 4 bases from V and 4 bases from J; bases unmatched to any gene: 5. The CDR3: CARSLDRGRYNEQFF. Here the CDR3 DNA reads TGTGCCAGAAGCCTCGACAGGGGGCGATACAATGAGCAGTTCTTC.

This clone has only one observation. The genes are TRBV19 and TRBJ2-7; a possible D gene is TRBD2 (6 bases). V dropped 5 bases and J dropped 3 bases, with 14 bases sitting between them. The CDR3 sequence is 14 residues long. Germline CDR1 LNHDA, CDR2 SQIVND (reference sequence). For the CDR3, the DNA is TGTGCCAGTAGTGCGGGACGGGCAGGCTACGAGCAGTACTTC. This codes for CASSAGRAGYEQYF. Full variable domain (outside the CDR3, taken from reference TRBV19 and TRBJ2-7): DGGITQSPKYLFRKEGQNVTLSCEQNLNHDAMYWYRQDPGQGLRLIYYSQIVNDFQKGDIAEGYSVSREKKESFPLTVTSAQKNPTAFYLCASSAGRAGYEQYFGPGTRLTVT.

The V call is TRBV7-8, the J call TRBJ2-1, with 7 bases aligning to TRBD1. The CDR3 runs to 13 residues. From germline, CDR1 is SGHVS and CDR2 FQNEAQ. V lost 5 bases and J lost 13; bases outside the gene matches: 11. CDR3 nucleotide sequence: TGTGCCAGCAGCCTGGAGGACAGGCTGTTACAGTTCTTC. Translated, it gives CASSLEDRLLQFF.

The chain has TRBV19 and TRBJ1-2; a possible D gene is TRBD1 (5 bases). The CDR3 loop spans 12 amino acids. Germline assignment: CDR1 LNHDA and CDR2 SQIVND (reference sequence). With 3 bases removed from V and 8 bases from J, the gap between germline ends came to 10 bases. Written as DNA, the CDR3 is TGTGCCAGTAGTATGGGAGGGGCAGGCTACACCTTC. It specifies CASSMGGAGYTF.

Of note for this clone: Other DNA sequences in this sample translate to the same CDR3. The genes are TRBV4-3 and TRBJ2-3, with D maybe TRBD1 (5 bases). CDR1 and CDR2 (germline): LGHNA, YSLEER. V lost 3 bases, J lost 2 bases, and 18 bases lay in between. The CDR3 totals 17 residues. CDR3 nucleotide sequence: TGCGCCAGCAGCCACGCAGCGTTCAGGGATACCACAGATACGCAGTATTTT. Its translation is CASSHAAFRDTTDTQYF.

The chain couples TRBV7-9 to TRBJ1-2; 7 positions agree with TRBD1. There are 13 residues in the CDR3. The germline V gene has CDR1 SEHNR and CDR2 FQNEAQ (reference sequence). V lost 5 bases to trimming and J lost 8 bases; unmatched junction nucleotides: 8. CDR3 in DNA: TGTGCCAGCAGCGATGGGACAGCGTGGGGCTACACCTTC. Its protein product is CASSDGTAWGYTF.

The V gene is TRBV27, the J gene TRBJ1-2; 9 positions match TRBD1. Germline CDR1 is MNHEY and CDR2 is SMNVEV (reference sequence). V dropped 6 bases and J dropped 7; count of bases not matched to a gene: 6. The CDR3 runs to 13 residues. The CDR3 spells CASRKGTGTGYTF. In DNA form, the CDR3 reads TGTGCCAGCAGAAAAGGGACAGGGACTGGCTACACCTTC.

J is TRBJ2-1 and V is TRBV18; TRBD1 agrees at 7 bases. This CDR3 is built from 17 residues. J gave up 0 bases and V 3 bases, and 8 bases lay outside the gene matches. Germline CDR1 reads KGHSH; CDR2 reads LQKENI. CDR3: CASSPPPGQISYNEQFF. CDR3 nucleotides: TGTGCCAGCTCACCGCCACCGGGACAGATCTCCTACAATGAGCAGTTCTTC.

This sequence joins TRBV28 and TRBJ1-3; the D is unclear. Trimming removed 1 base from V and 0 bases from J, with 10 bases in between. Germline CDR1 MDHEN, CDR2 SYDVKM. The length of the CDR3 is 16 residues. CDR3 sequence reads: CASSLFWRLSGNTIYF. The CDR3 nucleotides read TGTGCCAGCAGTTTATTTTGGCGGCTCTCTGGAAACACCATATATTTT.

The chain links TRBV4-2 to TRBJ2-7, with 8 bases identical to TRBD1. The V segment lost 5 bases and the J segment 5 bases; nucleotides outside the gene matches: 5. The CDR3 has 13 residues. Germline CDR1 reads LGHNA; CDR2 reads YNFKEQ. In DNA, the CDR3 is TGTGCCAGCAGCGACGACAGGGGAGACGAGCAGTACTTC. It translates to CASSDDRGDEQYF.

The chain carries TRBV13 and TRBJ2-7; 10 bases agree with TRBD2. The CDR3 is 15 amino acids. Germline-derived CDR1 and CDR2 are PRHDT and FYEKMQ (reference sequence). Trimming removed 0 bases from V and 6 bases from J; junction bases left unmatched: 5. CDR3 loop: CASSLGSGRAGEQYF. The CDR3 nucleotides read TGTGCCAGCAGCTTAGGGAGCGGGAGGGCCGGCGAGCAGTACTTC.

The CDR3 DNA is TGTGCCAGCAACCCACCGCCCGCGCCCGAGCAGTACTTC. This encodes CASNPPPAPEQYF. V and J are TRBV2 and TRBJ2-7, with D uncertain. The germline V and J ends were trimmed by 7 bases and 6 bases, with 16 bases remaining between them. CDR3 length: 13 amino acids. CDR1 is SNHLY and CDR2 is FYNNEI in the germline V gene.

V is TRBV19 and J is TRBJ2-7, with 8 bases that match TRBD1. With V trimmed by 5 bases and J by 2 bases, 5 bases remained unmatched. Germline V gene data show CDR1 as LNHDA and CDR2 as SQIVND (reference sequence). The CDR3 sequence is 14 residues long. For the CDR3, the DNA is TGTGCCAGTAGTCCCGGACAGGGTCCCTACGAGCAGTACTTC. Protein: CASSPGQGPYEQYF.

The sample holds one count of this clone. J is TRBJ2-1 and V is TRBV5-6, with 8 positions matching TRBD2. The V segment lost 3 bases and the J segment 10 bases; nucleotides outside the gene matches: 15. The V gene's germline CDR1 is SGHDT and CDR2 YYEEEE. This CDR3 comprises 16 residues. This CDR3 reads CASSYLPGLGLQEQFF. CDR3 DNA sequence: TGTGCCAGCAGCTATCTACCGGGACTAGGACTTCAAGAGCAGTTCTTC. The variable domain in full, with the rest retrieved from reference TRBV5-6 and TRBJ2-1, is DAGVTQSPTHLIKTRGQQVTLRCSPKSGHDTVSWYQQALGQGPQFIFQYYEEEERQRGNFPDRFSGHQFPNYSSELNVNALLLGDSALYLCASSYLPGLGLQEQFFGPGTRLTVL.

This CDR3 is CASSQDRGIRPQHF. CDR3 DNA sequence: TGCGCCAGCAGCCAAGACAGGGGAATCAGGCCCCAGCATTTT. The chain couples TRBV4-3 to TRBJ1-5; TRBD1 might be the D (6 bases). Germline CDR1 reads LGHNA; CDR2 reads YSLEER. V gave up 0 bases and J gave up 9 bases, with 12 bases separating them. This CDR3 comprises 14 residues.

The chain links TRBV9 to TRBJ2-1, with a tentative D call TRBD2 (7 bases). The CDR3 totals 17 residues. Germline CDR1 reads SGDLS; CDR2 reads YYNGEE. V lost 1 base and J 2 bases, leaving 16 bases between the germline ends. The CDR3 coding sequence is TGTGCCAGCAGCGTAAGCGGGACAAGGGGGGCCTACAATGAGCAGTTCTTC. Translated: CASSVSGTRGAYNEQFF.

The rearrangement uses TRBV15 and TRBJ2-7; TRBD1 matches at 9 bases. The CDR3 is 15 residues long. The V and J ends lost 5 bases and 4 bases, in that order; junction bases with no gene match: 9. The germline CDR1 and CDR2 sequences are LNHNV and YYDKDF (reference sequence). CDR3 nucleotide sequence: TGTGCCACCAGCGGGGGACAGGGTGGGAGTTACGAGCAGTACTTC. Translation: CATSGGQGGSYEQYF.

The rearrangement joins TRBV4-3 to TRBJ1-2; 9 nucleotides line up with TRBD1. Germline V gene data show CDR1 as LGHNA and CDR2 as YSLEER. Unmatched junction bases numbered 9, after V lost 4 bases and J lost 6 bases. The CDR3 loop spans 15 amino acids. The chain's CDR3 is CASSPIRQGVNGYTF. CDR3 nucleotides: TGCGCCAGCAGCCCCATTCGACAGGGGGTCAATGGCTACACCTTC.

The CDR3 loop is CASSQEGAGVYNEQFF. In DNA form, the CDR3 reads TGTGCCAGCAGCCAAGAGGGGGCTGGGGTATACAATGAGCAGTTCTTC. The V and J genes are TRBV4-2 and TRBJ2-1; a weak D match, TRBD1 (6 bases). Deletions cut 0 bases from V and 4 bases from J, with 13 bases between. Germline V gene sequence: CDR1 LGHNA, CDR2 YNFKEQ. The CDR3 contains 16 residues.

This sequence joins TRBV19 and TRBJ2-5; 9 bases are shared with TRBD1. The last part of the DNA fits TRBJ2-7 better; the J call may be wrong. The germline gives CDR1 LNHDA, CDR2 SQIVND (reference sequence). The CDR3 consists of 16 residues. CDR3 nucleotides: TGTGCCAGTAGTACCCGGACAGGGGTAAAAGTCTACGAGCAGTACTTC. It is translated as CASSTRTGVKVYEQYF.

As to this clone: This specimen includes other DNA sequences encoding the same CDR3. The chain links TRBV27 to TRBJ2-7, with D unclear. V lost 7 bases and J lost 5, with 15 bases in between. Germline V gene lookup returns CDR1 MNHEY and CDR2 SMNVEV (reference sequence). This CDR3 contains 13 residues. CDR3 sequence: CASTSAGFNEQYF. CDR3 in DNA: TGTGCCAGCACTTCAGCAGGATTCAACGAGCAGTACTTC.

The rearrangement uses TRBV7-2 and TRBJ2-7; D not resolved. This CDR3 region has 14 residues. Trimming shortened V by 7 bases and J by 3 bases, and 16 bases separated the two germline ends. The germline V gene has CDR1 SGHTA and CDR2 FQGNSA. CDR3 DNA: TGTGCCAGCACAGACACAGCTACCGGCTACGAGCAGTACTTC. Translation gives CASTDTATGYEQYF.

The chain links TRBV6-1 to TRBJ2-7; TRBD1 matches 7 bases. This CDR3 comprises 15 residues. J lost 0 bases, V lost 6 bases, and 8 bases had no gene match. The germline V gene encodes CDR1 MNHNS and CDR2 SASEGT. CDR3 nucleotide sequence: TGTGCCAGCAGAAACAGGGGCGCAAGCTCCTACGAGCAGTACTTC. As protein: CASRNRGASSYEQYF.

The rearrangement links TRBV25-1 to TRBJ2-1; a possible D gene is TRBD2 (7 bases). V was clipped by 3 bases and J by 4 bases, with 13 bases between them. The CDR3 sequence is 15 residues long. In germline, CDR1 is MGHDK, CDR2 SYGVNS. The CDR3 DNA follows: TGTGCCAGCAGTGACGGGGGGCGCCGATACAATGAGCAGTTCTTC. Protein: CASSDGGRRYNEQFF.